This entry lists 5 T cell receptor beta chains sequenced from one sample in a study of T cell responses to AZD1222 COVID-19 vaccine. Produced via immunoSEQ multiplex PCR; TCRdb's table is partial and in-frame only. The sample lists 84,000 or so clones, 90% seen once, with more than 2.5% in the top ten. The sequencing used peripheral blood, collected 28 days after the second AZD1222 dose. The receptors derive from an adult who received the AZD1222 COVID-19 vaccine.

This sequence joins TRBV5-1 and TRBJ1-1; D gene unclear. V lost 3 bases to trimming and J lost 5 bases, with 17 bases between them. The CDR3 is made up of 15 amino acids. Germline V lookup: CDR1 SGHRS, CDR2 YFSETQ. CDR3 protein: CASSSSSGGRTEAFF. In DNA form, the CDR3 reads TGCGCCAGCAGCTCCTCGTCTGGAGGGAGGACTGAAGCTTTCTTT.

The chain joins TRBV18 to TRBJ2-3, with D possibly TRBD1 on 5 matching bases. CDR1 and CDR2 (germline): KGHSH, LQKENI. The CDR3 length is 13 residues. Trimming cost V 3 bases and J 3 bases, with 7 bases left between them. The CDR3 region is CASSPQGTDTQYF. The CDR3, as DNA: TGTGCCAGCTCACCGCAGGGAACAGATACGCAGTATTTT.

The chain employs TRBV5-5 and TRBJ1-5; TRBD1 matches 7 bases. CDR3 length equals 14 residues. Trimming removed 4 bases from V and 1 base from J; junction bases left unmatched: 2. CDR1 is SGHKS, CDR2 YYEKEE, per germline (reference sequence). The CDR3 loop is CASSRDSSNQPQHF. The CDR3 nucleotides are TGTGCCAGCAGCCGGGACAGCAGCAATCAGCCCCAGCATTTT.

The rearrangement links TRBV12-3 or TRBV12-4 to TRBJ2-7; D is unclear. This CDR3 region has 12 residues. The V end lost 1 base, the J end lost 2 bases, and 3 bases lay between the germline ends. The CDR3 here is CASSLGTYEQYF. The CDR3 bases are TGTGCCAGCAGTTTAGGGACCTACGAGCAGTACTTC.

The sample holds one count of this clone. The chain's CDR3 is CASSQRQGSGEKLFF. The DNA for the CDR3 is TGTGCCAGCAGCCAAAGGCAGGGGTCAGGTGAAAAACTGTTTTTT. J is TRBJ1-4 and V is TRBV14, with a weak D call TRBD1 (6 bases). Germline CDR1 is SGHDN and CDR2 is FVKESK. Trimming pared 2 bases from V and 7 bases from J, leaving 14 bases between. The CDR3 spans 15 residues.